The entry below gives a single TCR beta chain sequence along with its context. Its antigen is not identified. These data originate in a study of glioma-infiltrating T cells after dendritic cell vaccination. Background on the study: Autologous tumor lysate was loaded overnight onto monocyte-derived dendritic cells grown less than 8 days with IL-4 and GM-CSF. Study-wide results and limits: The cohort had few patients with full blood and tumor sets.

Here immunoSEQ multiplex PCR was the method, and the copy in TCRdb shows in-frame clones only, minus some. The table lists roughly 82,000 clones, about 90% of them singletons. Isocitrate dehydrogenase mutation was absent in all glioblastoma patients. Unmatched junction bases numbered 6, after V lost 4 bases and J lost 1 base. CDR3 length: 16 residues. Per germline, CDR1 SGHRS and CDR2 YFSETQ. The material was blood, obtained before dendritic cell vaccination. The TCR was taken from a human donor with glioblastoma. The chain recombines TRBV5-1 with TRBJ2-3; 10 nucleotides agree with TRBD1. In DNA form, the CDR3 reads TGCGCCAGCAGCGAGACCGGGACAGGGGGCACAGATACGCAGTATTTT. Translation: CASSETGTGGTDTQYF.